The TCR beta chain under discussion was sequenced for a study of shared clonotypes between healthy human individuals. Details on this clone: Its target is not known.

The CDR3 is 15 residues long. Germline lookup yields CDR1 SNHLY and CDR2 FYNNEI. The V gene lost 6 bases and the J gene lost 4 bases, with 17 bases spanning the gap. Several immunoSEQ 96-well plates shared each subset's DNA, each plate a replicate. Some clones are missing from TCRdb's copy, which holds only in-frame ones; the method was immunoSEQ multiplex PCR. The data hold approximately 330,000 clones, with about 73% observed a single time. Findings and limits, study-wide: Between a handful of donors, naive CD4 clonotypes were shared at a level of about 5%.

The sequence derives from a man between 25 and 39 years old in good health. Sequencing was done on a sample of memory CD4+ T cells sorted from blood. As to subset: CD45RA-negative fraction. The chain couples TRBV2 to TRBJ2-3, with D hard to call. The CDR3 reads CASSLQTSFADTQYF. The CDR3 nucleotides are TGTGCCAGCAGCCTACAGACATCGTTTGCAGATACGCAGTATTTT.